This T cell receptor (beta chain) was documented in a study of T cells in Graves' hyperthyroidism and ophthalmopathy. The table lists this clonotype with many counts. The ends were cut back, 1 base at V and 4 bases at J, with 25 bases in the middle. This CDR3 has 18 residues. In germline, CDR1 is DFQATT, CDR2 SNEGSKA (reference sequence). Template material for amplifying TCR beta CDR3 regions consisted of RNA transcripts. The TCR CDR3 first-round RT-PCR relied on the HTBI primer set. TCRdb fed the multiplex PCR reads into MiXCR, producing one record per CDR3 protein. The sample lists about 360,000 distinct CDR3 sequences; 15% to 18% were seen once.

This receptor was taken from a woman aged 18-30 years with Graves' hyperthyroidism that later progressed to Graves' ophthalmopathy. Sequencing used blood. The rearrangement links TRBV20-1 to TRBJ2-5; weak D call: TRBD2 (7 bases). The CDR3 region is CSARASASWEGVSETQYF. The DNA for the CDR3 is TGCAGTGCTAGAGCATCGGCTAGCTGGGAGGGGGTGTCAGAGACCCAGTACTTC.